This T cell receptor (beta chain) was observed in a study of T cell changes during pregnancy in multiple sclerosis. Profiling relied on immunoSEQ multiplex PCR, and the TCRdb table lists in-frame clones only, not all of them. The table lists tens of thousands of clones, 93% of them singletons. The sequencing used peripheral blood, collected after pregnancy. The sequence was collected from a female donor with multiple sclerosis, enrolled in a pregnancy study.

The CDR3 spells CASSLAAGWRTGELFF. The CDR3, as DNA: TGTGCCAGCAGCTTGGCGGCAGGGTGGCGAACCGGGGAGCTGTTTTTT. The chain combines TRBV5-4 with TRBJ2-2; tentatively, D is TRBD1 (5 bases). Trimming shortened V by 0 bases and J by 5 bases, and 14 bases separated the two germline ends. This CDR3 has 16 amino acids. From germline, CDR1 is SGHNT and CDR2 YYREEE (reference sequence).